This is a list of T cell receptor beta chains from one sample in a study of blood T cell repertoires in COVID-19. Only in-frame clones appear in the TCRdb table, and some are missing; sequencing was by immunoSEQ multiplex PCR. The sample lists around 67,000 clones; 90% to 95% were seen once. Sequencing used peripheral blood. These receptors were collected from a human donor in a cohort sampled during active COVID-19. CDR3s include the opening cysteine and the closing phenylalanine or tryptophan. Not every row has a clone size; where given, it reads once, few, many or a size class.

TRBJ2-7	-	TRBV5-6	CASSLQGPYEQYF
TRBJ1-4	-	TRBV7-8	CASSLDITNEKLFF
TRBJ1-2	-	TRBV11-1	CASSLVSANYGYTF
TRBJ2-7	-	TRBV11-2	CASSSISPTGPHYEQYF
TRBJ1-6	-	TRBV25-1	CASPRVNNSPLHF
TRBJ1-3	-	TRBV19	CASSTQVSGNTIYF
TRBJ1-5	-	TRBV6-5	CASPKVTAESQPQHF
TRBJ2-5	-	TRBV5-4	CASSSLGWEETQYF
TRBJ2-7	-	TRBV5-1	CASSPPGREQYF
TRBJ2-7	-	TRBV27	CASSSSGDRGQKQYF
TRBJ2-7	-	TRBV19	CASSPRDRDYEQYF
TRBJ1-2	-	TRBV5-5	CASSFGGMGYGYTF
TRBJ1-2	-	TRBV27	CASSPVQGYGYTF
TRBJ2-7	once	TRBV13	CASRYGNYEQYF
TRBJ2-5	-	TRBV11-2	CASSSIRGRLGETQYF
TRBJ1-4	-	TRBV25-1	CASSEANEKLFF
TRBJ1-1	-	TRBV25-1	CASSLSTGTEAFF
TRBJ2-7	-	TRBV11-2	CASSLATGAGSYEQYF
TRBJ1-2	-	TRBV5-6	CASSLGQGGGYTF
TRBJ1-1	-	TRBV2	CASSYTGVSTEAFF
TRBJ1-3	-	TRBV3-1/TRBV3-2	CASSQRLSGNTIYF
TRBJ1-1	-	TRBV5-4	CASSLDRGSGGTEAFF
TRBJ1-1	-	TRBV28	CASSQGLTNTEAFF
TRBJ1-4	once	TRBV2	CASSGRGVTNEKLFF
TRBJ2-7	-	TRBV6-2/TRBV6-3	CASSLLNYEQYF
TRBJ2-7	-	TRBV9	CASSVGASSSYEQYF
TRBJ2-7	-	TRBV27	CASSLSYQGSYEQYF
TRBJ2-6	-	TRBV3-1/TRBV3-2	CASSQEGGTVDPSGANVLTF
TRBJ2-7	-	TRBV7-8	CASSPRGQGNYEQYF
TRBJ1-2	-	TRBV9	CASSGKTGSHGYTF
TRBJ1-1	-	TRBV19	CASIAGTGWGTEAFF
TRBJ1-4	-	TRBV30	CAWSVQSSEKLFF
TRBJ1-2	-	TRBV7-2	CASSRPQGADGYTF
TRBJ1-1	-	TRBV11-2	CASSLTRTELNTEAFF
TRBJ2-7	-	TRBV5-4	CASSLAPAGGLDEQYF
TRBJ2-5	-	TRBV3-1/TRBV3-2	CASLGTSGGVRETQYF
TRBJ2-7	-	TRBV29-1	CSARTGGSYEQYF
TRBJ1-1	-	TRBV6-1	CASSEAPNGDTEAFF
TRBJ2-7	-	TRBV11-2	CASSLERIGGDPYEQYF
TRBJ1-1	-	TRBV7-2	CASSLGTGDLNTEAFF
TRBJ1-6	once	TRBV27	CASSLAVVNSPLHF
TRBJ1-5	-	TRBV4-1	CASSPSPQGGQPQHF
TRBJ2-7	-	TRBV12-2	CASPGGGPRGNF
TRBJ2-5	-	TRBV10-3	CAISFSGEETQYF
TRBJ2-7	once	TRBV5-8	CAGPGTGLYEQYF
TRBJ2-7	-	TRBV2	CASSEPTGGISYEQYF
TRBJ1-2	once	TRBV9	CASSARDSFYGYTF
TRBJ2-7	-	TRBV4-2	CASGPTTGGAYEQYF